These T cell receptor beta chains were read from a single sample in a study of monozygotic twins with inflammatory bowel disease. After re-calling the 5' RACE reads, TCRdb lists one entry per CDR3 protein, DNA absent. Here the sample table reports approximately 400,000 distinct CDR3 sequences. The sample consisted of blood. These TCRs come from a human donor with ulcerative colitis or Crohn's disease, or a healthy co-twin of an affected twin (not recorded which). CDR3s include the opening cysteine and the closing phenylalanine or tryptophan.

V gene: TRBV7-3
J gene: TRBJ2-1
CDR3 protein: CASSYQQWEGKNEQFF

V gene: TRBV6-2/TRBV6-3
J gene: TRBJ1-5
CDR3 protein: CASGVWGASNQPQHF

V gene: TRBV27
J gene: TRBJ1-4
CDR3 protein: CASRGGVATNEKLFF

V gene: TRBV11-2
J gene: TRBJ1-3
CDR3 protein: CASSLGPGTGGSGNTIYF

V gene: TRBV10-3
J gene: TRBJ1-1
CDR3 protein: CAISRDGPEAFF

V gene: TRBV24-1
J gene: TRBJ2-2
CDR3 protein: CATSDSGLAGPSITGELFF

V gene: TRBV20-1
J gene: TRBJ2-1
CDR3 protein: CSARVGIEVEQFF

V gene: TRBV6-5
J gene: TRBJ2-5
CDR3 protein: CASRAGGVETQYF

V gene: TRBV27
J gene: TRBJ2-1
CDR3 protein: CASRMTGIYEQFF

V gene: TRBV20-1
J gene: TRBJ1-4
CDR3 protein: CSASRPTGGSEKLFF

V gene: TRBV20-1
J gene: TRBJ2-7
CDR3 protein: CSARRLGTRYEQYF

V gene: TRBV4-3
J gene: TRBJ2-7
CDR3 protein: CASSHHRTGNYEQYF

V gene: TRBV7-3
J gene: TRBJ2-1
CDR3 protein: CASSPRLGGSYNEQFF

V gene: TRBV4-2
J gene: TRBJ1-4
CDR3 protein: CASSQGQGGNEKLFF

V gene: TRBV5-1
J gene: TRBJ2-7
CDR3 protein: CASSWGQGGSYEQYF

V gene: TRBV27
J gene: TRBJ1-1
CDR3 protein: CASRPSGVPEAFF

V gene: TRBV10-2
J gene: TRBJ2-7
CDR3 protein: CASSGELTSLSGEQYF

V gene: TRBV18
J gene: TRBJ2-1
CDR3 protein: CASSPRVNNEQFF

V gene: TRBV6-5
J gene: TRBJ1-6
CDR3 protein: CASSYDPAESPLHF

V gene: TRBV5-1
J gene: TRBJ1-1
CDR3 protein: CASSLEGTPTFF

V gene: TRBV20-1
J gene: TRBJ1-5
CDR3 protein: CSAVSGGGPDQPQHF

V gene: TRBV12-3/TRBV12-4
J gene: TRBJ1-1
CDR3 protein: CASILGATEAFF

V gene: TRBV11-2
J gene: TRBJ2-1
CDR3 protein: CASTLASLSYNEQFF

V gene: TRBV29-1
J gene: TRBJ2-7
CDR3 protein: CSVEVSYEQYF

V gene: TRBV29-1
J gene: TRBJ2-5
CDR3 protein: CSAGQGAETQYF

V gene: TRBV30
J gene: TRBJ2-2
CDR3 protein: CAWSMGALTGELFF